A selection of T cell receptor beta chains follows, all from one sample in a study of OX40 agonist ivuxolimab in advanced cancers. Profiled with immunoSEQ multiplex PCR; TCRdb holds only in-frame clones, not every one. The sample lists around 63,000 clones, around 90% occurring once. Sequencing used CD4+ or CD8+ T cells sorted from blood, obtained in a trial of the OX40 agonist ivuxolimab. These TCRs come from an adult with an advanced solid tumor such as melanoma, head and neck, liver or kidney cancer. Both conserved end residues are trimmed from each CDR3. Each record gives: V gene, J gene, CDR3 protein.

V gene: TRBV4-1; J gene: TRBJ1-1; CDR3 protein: ASSPSGLGTEAF
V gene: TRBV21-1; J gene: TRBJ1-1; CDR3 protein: ASSGIGDRSLTEAF
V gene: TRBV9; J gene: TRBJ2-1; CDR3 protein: ASSVRLTSSNEQF
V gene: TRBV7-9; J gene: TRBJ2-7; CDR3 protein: ASSEDRTRVPY
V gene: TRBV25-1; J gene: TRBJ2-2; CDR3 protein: ASSENTGFPGELF
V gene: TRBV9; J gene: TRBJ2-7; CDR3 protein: ASSVASGSFNEQY
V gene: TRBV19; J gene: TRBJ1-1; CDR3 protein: ASQPGQGPTEAF
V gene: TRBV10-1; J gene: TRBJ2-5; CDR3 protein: ASSEEPGRGTQY
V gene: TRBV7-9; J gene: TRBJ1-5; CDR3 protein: ASSLVGGNQPQH
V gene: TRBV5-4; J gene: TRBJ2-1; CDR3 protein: ASSSSVVAGVYNEQF
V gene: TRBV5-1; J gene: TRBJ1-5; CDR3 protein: ASSLLPPTLPQGYSNQPQH
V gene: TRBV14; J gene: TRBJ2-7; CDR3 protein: ASSQISNSYEQY
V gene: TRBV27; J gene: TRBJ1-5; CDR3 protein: ASSSTDLGDQPQH
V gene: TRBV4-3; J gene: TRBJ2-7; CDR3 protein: ASSRTSSHEQY
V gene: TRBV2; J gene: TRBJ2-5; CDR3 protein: ASSVTGAQGTQY
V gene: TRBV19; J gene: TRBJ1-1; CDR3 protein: ASSMVSNTEAF
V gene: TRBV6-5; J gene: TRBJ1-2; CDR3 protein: ASDYGYT
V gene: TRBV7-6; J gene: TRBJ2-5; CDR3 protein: ASSPRGAHQTQY
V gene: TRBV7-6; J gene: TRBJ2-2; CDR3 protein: ASSTGLAGLNTGELF
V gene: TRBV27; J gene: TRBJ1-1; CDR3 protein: ASIGGNTEAF
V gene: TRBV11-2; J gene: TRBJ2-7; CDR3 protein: ASSLDRDFSYEQY
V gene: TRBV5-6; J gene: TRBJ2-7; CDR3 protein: ASSRRDTTSYEQY
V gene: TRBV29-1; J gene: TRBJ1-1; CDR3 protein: SVDIHGGASEAF
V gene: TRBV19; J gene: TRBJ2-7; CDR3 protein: ASSITGDGSYEQY
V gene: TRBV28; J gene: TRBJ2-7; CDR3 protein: ASSSRDRAYEQY
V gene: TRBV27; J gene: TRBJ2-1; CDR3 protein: ASSFGTSGKNEQF
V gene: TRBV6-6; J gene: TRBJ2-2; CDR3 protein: ASSYPLNTGELF
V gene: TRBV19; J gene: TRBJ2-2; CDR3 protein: ASSMGSGGELF
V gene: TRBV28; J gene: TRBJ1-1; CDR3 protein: ASSSDRNTEAF
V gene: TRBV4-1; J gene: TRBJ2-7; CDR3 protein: ASKRREGTYEQY
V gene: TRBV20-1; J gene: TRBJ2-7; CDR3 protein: SAQQGPEQY
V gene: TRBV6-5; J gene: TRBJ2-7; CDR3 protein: ASSSDTGSYEQY
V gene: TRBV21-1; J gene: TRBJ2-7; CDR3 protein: ASTSGGGRFYEQY
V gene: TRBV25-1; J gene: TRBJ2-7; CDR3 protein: ASSSTGAVYEQY
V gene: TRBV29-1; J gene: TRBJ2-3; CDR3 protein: SVESGTGISDTQY
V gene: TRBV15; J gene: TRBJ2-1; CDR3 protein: ATSRGLAKDEQL
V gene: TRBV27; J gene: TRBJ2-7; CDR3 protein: ASSLGLTREQY
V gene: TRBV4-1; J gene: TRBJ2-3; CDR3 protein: ASSQLITSGHTDTQY
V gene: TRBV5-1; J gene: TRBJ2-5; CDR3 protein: ASSELQGAVETQY
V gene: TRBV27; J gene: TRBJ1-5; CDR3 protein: ASSLNIWQPQH
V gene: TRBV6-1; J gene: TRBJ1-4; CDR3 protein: ASSEADTDEKLF
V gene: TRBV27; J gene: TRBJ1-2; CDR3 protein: ASSVTGNYGYT
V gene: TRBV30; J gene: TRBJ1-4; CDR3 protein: AWSRGNEKLF
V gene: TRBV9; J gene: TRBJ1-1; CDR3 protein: ASSVGLLNTEAF
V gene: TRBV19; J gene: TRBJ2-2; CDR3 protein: ASKLSVGELF
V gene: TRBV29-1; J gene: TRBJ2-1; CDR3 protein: SVSSYNEQF
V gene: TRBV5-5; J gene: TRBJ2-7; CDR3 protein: ASSPGLHYEQY
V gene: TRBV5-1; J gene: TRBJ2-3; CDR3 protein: ASSLEGGSTDTQY
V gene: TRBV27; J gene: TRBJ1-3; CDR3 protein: ASSFTGGNTIY
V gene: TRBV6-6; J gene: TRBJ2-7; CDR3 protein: ASRSKRSIQGEQY
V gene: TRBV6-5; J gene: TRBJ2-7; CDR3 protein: ASSYFGTTEQY
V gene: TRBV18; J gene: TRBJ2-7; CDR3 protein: ASSLGGGQGAYEQY
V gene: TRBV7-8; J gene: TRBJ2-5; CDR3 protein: ASSLTGLETQY
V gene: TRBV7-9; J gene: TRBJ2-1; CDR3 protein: ASSLGENEQF
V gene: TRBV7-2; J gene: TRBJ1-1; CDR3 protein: ASSWGGTEAF
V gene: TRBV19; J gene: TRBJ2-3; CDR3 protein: ASSRIGTSGSRTQY
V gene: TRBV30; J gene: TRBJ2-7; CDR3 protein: AWSGTVAYEQY